Included here is one TCR beta chain sequence, with context. The data were taken from a study of blood T cell repertoires in COVID-19. The CDR3 has 13 amino acids. CDR1 and CDR2 from the germline V gene are MNHEY and SVGAGI. Trimming at V came to 7 bases and at J to 5 bases, leaving 5 bases not matched to a gene. The table came from immunoSEQ multiplex PCR; TCRdb's copy has only in-frame clones and leaves some out. Altogether about 170,000 clones are present, about 93% being singletons, with the ten largest covering roughly 4.8%. The clonotype originates from a woman between 50 and 59 years old with acute or convalescent COVID-19. V and J are TRBV6-5 and TRBJ1-5, with 7 bases aligning to TRBD1. Sequenced input: peripheral blood. This CDR3 is CASTGQSYQPQHF. CDR3 coding DNA: TGTGCCAGCACGGGACAGAGTTATCAGCCCCAGCATTTT.